The clone carrying this T cell receptor beta chain was counted ten times or more. This CDR3 has 15 residues. Germline V lookup: CDR1 DFQATT, CDR2 SNEGSKA (reference sequence). Trimming pared 2 bases from V and 5 bases from J, leaving 18 bases between. RNA transcripts yielded amplified TCR beta CDR3 regions. The HTBI primer set drove a first-round RT-PCR of the TCR CDR3. TCRdb re-derived calls from the multiplex PCR reads in MiXCR, one entry per CDR3 protein. The data contain roughly 570,000 distinct CDR3 sequences, roughly 46% of them seen just once; the ten biggest clones take up around 17%. This sample was included in a study of T cells in Graves' hyperthyroidism and ophthalmopathy.

The chain couples TRBV20-1 to TRBJ1-1, with D maybe TRBD1 (6 bases). Sequenced input: peripheral blood or thyroid tissue (not recorded which). The TCR was taken from an adult woman with Graves' disease, either hyperthyroidism or ophthalmopathy (not recorded which). CDR3 bases: TGCAGTGCTAGAACCCCCACGGGGGCGTTGACTGAAGCTTTCTTT. Translation gives CSARTPTGALTEAFF.